What follows are 8 T cell receptor beta chains derived from one specimen sequenced in a study of blood T cell dynamics during melanoma immunotherapy. Time point reported: pre-treatment baseline. Generated by immunoSEQ multiplex PCR, the TCRdb table keeps only in-frame clones and is missing some. The table lists under 8,000 clones, approximately 88% of them singletons, with more than 30% in the top ten. The sample here was blood, taken from a patient treated with checkpoint blockade. Receptor source: a human donor with melanoma. Some clones in this sample may be carry-over from other donors' samples.

This clone has a handful of counts. V is TRBV6-5 and J is TRBJ1-5; possible D gene TRBD1, 5 bases. The germline V gene has CDR1 MNHEY and CDR2 SVGAGI. V lost 6 bases, J lost 4 bases, and 13 bases lay in between. CDR3 size: 14 residues. This CDR3 reads CASRQTGRNQPQHF. CDR3 DNA: TGTGCCAGCAGACAGACGGGGCGAAATCAGCCCCAGCATTTT.

V and J are TRBV7-6 and TRBJ2-5, with D possibly TRBD2 on 6 matching bases. CDR3 length: 20 residues. Germline V gene sequence: CDR1 SGHVS, CDR2 FNYEAQ. The V end was cut by 2 bases, the J end by 3 bases, with 28 bases between. CDR3 sequence: CASSLKGYKHSDYIEETQYF. DNA for the CDR3: TGTGCCAGCAGCTTAAAAGGATATAAACACTCGGACTACATAGAAGAGACCCAGTACTTC.

CDR3 DNA: TGTGCCAGCAGTTTCCTTAGCGGTACAGATACGCAGTATTTT. It encodes CASSFLSGTDTQYF. The chain couples TRBV28 to TRBJ2-3, with D perhaps TRBD2 (6 bases). The germline V gene encodes CDR1 MDHEN and CDR2 SYDVKM. The CDR3 has 14 residues. The V end lost 3 bases, the J end lost 3 bases, and 10 bases lay between the germline ends.

The chain has TRBV5-4 and TRBJ2-7; either TRBD1 or TRBD2 may fit D (5 bases each). The germline gives CDR1 SGHNT, CDR2 YYREEE (reference sequence). The CDR3 has 13 residues. CDR3: CEEGWQGSYEQYF. The CDR3 DNA sequence: TGTGAAGAGGGGTGGCAGGGTAGCTACGAGCAGTACTTC.

The chain joins TRBV6-6 to TRBJ2-7; 9 positions agree with TRBD1. V lost 6 bases and J lost 6; bases outside the gene matches: 6. Germline CDR1 reads MNHNY; CDR2 reads SVGAGI (reference sequence). The CDR3 length is 13 residues. In DNA, the CDR3 is TGTGCCAGCAGCCAAGGGACAGGGTTCGAGCAGTACTTC. Its translation: CASSQGTGFEQYF.

The chain uses TRBV19 and TRBJ2-7; TRBD1 aligns across 7 bases. CDR1 is LNHDA, CDR2 SQIVND, per germline (reference sequence). The V gene end was trimmed by 4 bases and the J gene end by 0 bases; junction bases not matched to a gene: 6. This CDR3 is 15 amino acids long. The CDR3 sequence is CASSRVAGGSYEQYF. CDR3 DNA: TGTGCCAGTAGTAGAGTGGCAGGGGGCTCCTACGAGCAGTACTTC. The complete variable domain, with remaining parts taken from reference TRBV19 and TRBJ2-7, reads DGGITQSPKYLFRKEGQNVTLSCEQNLNHDAMYWYRQDPGQGLRLIYYSQIVNDFQKGDIAEGYSVSREKKESFPLTVTSAQKNPTAFYLCASSRVAGGSYEQYFGPGTRLTVT.

The rearrangement joins TRBV2 to TRBJ2-3; 15 bases agree with TRBD2. V was clipped by 7 bases and J by 8 bases; unmatched bases: 7. The V gene's germline CDR1 is SNHLY and CDR2 FYNNEI. The CDR3 contains 15 residues. CDR3 sequence reads: CASTRTSGRAGTQYF. Here the CDR3 DNA reads TGTGCCAGCACCCGGACTAGCGGGAGGGCGGGTACGCAGTATTTT. The full variable domain, in which reference TRBV2 and TRBJ2-3 provide the parts outside the CDR3, is EPEVTQTPSHQVTQMGQEVILRCVPISNHLYFYWYRQILGQKVEFLVSFYNNEISEKSEIFDDQFSVERPDGSNFTLKIRSTKLEDSAMYFCASTRTSGRAGTQYFGPGTRLTVL.

The V call is TRBV2, the J call TRBJ2-2; perhaps D is TRBD1 or TRBD2 (6 bases each). Looked up from germline, CDR1 is SNHLY and CDR2 is FYNNEI. This CDR3 contains 15 residues. V lost 1 base and J lost 7, with 13 bases in between. The CDR3 loop is CASSEVSGGGGELFF. The CDR3 DNA is TGTGCCAGCAGTGAAGTATCCGGGGGCGGCGGGGAGCTGTTTTTT.